Listed below are T cell receptor beta chains from one sample, sequenced in a study of identical twins. TCRdb ran MiXCR on the 5' RACE reads and lists one entry per CDR3 protein. This table holds 150,000 or so distinct CDR3 sequences, 3.5% found once. Sequencing was performed on memory T cells sorted from blood. The receptors come from a man younger than 30 in good health. CDR3s include the opening cysteine and the closing phenylalanine or tryptophan. Each record gives: clone size, V gene, CDR3 protein. Only some rows state a clone size, as once, few, many or a class for expanded clones.

many | TRBV6-1 | CASSLIDRKNSPLHF
many | TRBV29-1 | CSVPHTDSQETQYF
many | TRBV24-1 | CATARSRTTGELFF
many | TRBV9 | CASSVDGLAGGFNNEQFF
many | TRBV5-1 | CASSSSGLAGGGDTQYF
few | TRBV6-5 | CASSYGGSYNEQFF
many | TRBV7-2 | CASSLAGGPGTGELFF
many | TRBV7-8 | CASSLARPQSSYNSPLHF
many | TRBV29-1 | CSVGKGGQGNGGLEAFF
many | TRBV20-1 | CSASPRWGGELFF
few | TRBV3-1 | CASSPRGVGSTEAFF
NA | TRBV30 | CAWSPGTQETQYF
NA | TRBV6-2/TRBV6-3 | CASKFRGQGYEKLFF
many | TRBV7-9 | CASSLRGPDNSPLHF
many | TRBV10-2 | CASSETGHGTYEQYF
many | TRBV5-1 | CASRTAGGSMNEQFF
NA | TRBV12-3/TRBV12-4 | CASSFHGRTNEKLFF
many | TRBV5-5 | CASSILTDTQYF
many | TRBV7-6 | CASGLVSINEQFF
many | TRBV20-1 | CSARDGGRASVYNEQFF
many | TRBV5-1 | CASRIGTGELFF
few | TRBV24-1 | CATSGRFGLAGNEQFF
few | TRBV30 | CAWGDMSYGYTF
many | TRBV27 | CASSFALRQGRSYNEQFF
many | TRBV4-2 | CASSTQGNEKLFF
many | TRBV20-1 | CSASKDGSYEQYF
NA | TRBV11-1 | CASSANRDGYNEQFF
many | TRBV5-1 | CASSLQPQGTSEQYF
few | TRBV13 | CASSLEGLLDYTF
many | TRBV29-1 | CSVEGAGFTDTQYF
many | TRBV10-3 | CAISADSGEKLFF
many | TRBV6-4 | CASSDGRDTGELFF
NA | TRBV20-1 | CSAPWVSYNEQFF
NA | TRBV4-2 | CASSPPPGGVTDTQYF
NA | TRBV28 | CASSLPLGEGPTLNEKLFF
many | TRBV20-1 | CSASYRVHEQYF
many | TRBV6-5 | CASGRVGYEQYF
NA | TRBV11-1 | CASSLSGGGETQYF
many | TRBV6-5 | CASSYSGRNYNEQFF
many | TRBV7-7 | CASSRLAGEQFF
many | TRBV20-1 | CSAGAVERGSTDTQYF
many | TRBV29-1 | CSVEGGMDYGYTF
many | TRBV29-1 | CSAGGNEQYF
many | TRBV12-3/TRBV12-4 | CASSQRAGRTDTQYF
many | TRBV7-2 | CASSPVGLAGAGQAQYF
many | TRBV6-1 | CASRNSGASTDTQYF
many | TRBV24-1 | CATSDLPGLANEQFF
many | TRBV11-2 | CASSLNRDRVKSEQFF
few | TRBV20-1 | CSARVWGYQYF
many | TRBV28 | CASSTPSSGRAYNEQFF
many | TRBV29-1 | CSVGGGGETQYF